This entry lists 6 T cell receptor beta chains sequenced from one sample in a study of CD8+ T cells in alopecia areata. RNA, once extracted, was reverse transcribed into cDNA for use as the sequencing template. Assay: immunoSEQ multiplex PCR; the TCRdb copy retains only in-frame clones and omits some. The sample lists around 160,000 clones, approximately 60% occurring once. Indicated treatment: oral pan-JAK inhibitor, 5-10 mg twice daily. This specimen consisted of CD4+ T cells sorted from blood, obtained at week 24, from a patient treated with tofacitinib. These receptor sequences come from a human donor with alopecia areata.

In this sample, this clone turned up a few times. This rearrangement joins TRBV7-2 to TRBJ2-1, with D tentatively TRBD2 (5 bases). The CDR3 spans 12 residues. CDR1 and CDR2 (germline): SGHTA, FQGNSA. Trimming cost V 2 bases and J 10 bases, with 9 bases left between them. The CDR3 region has the DNA TGTGCCAGCAGCTTACCGGGAAACGAGCAGTTCTTC. Translation gives CASSLPGNEQFF.

J is TRBJ1-1 and V is TRBV27, with D maybe TRBD1 (6 bases). CDR1 and CDR2 from the germline V gene are MNHEY and SMNVEV (reference sequence). The CDR3 loop spans 15 amino acids. V lost 5 bases to trimming and J lost 1 base, with 14 bases between them. The CDR3 sequence is CASSAYQGRNTEAFF. The CDR3, as DNA: TGTGCCAGCAGTGCGTACCAGGGGAGGAACACTGAAGCTTTCTTT.

This clone was detected only a few times. The chain links TRBV19 to TRBJ1-1; D possibly corresponds to TRBD1 (5 bases). Trimming took off 5 bases at V and 10 bases at J, with 23 bases between the two ends. The CDR3 spans 15 residues. Looked up from germline, CDR1 is LNHDA and CDR2 is SQIVND (reference sequence). The CDR3 DNA follows: TGTGCCAGTAGTGGAACAGCGGTTAGGGGCCATGGAGCTTTCTTT. This gives the protein CASSGTAVRGHGAFF.

The V and J genes are TRBV9 and TRBJ1-1, with 10 bases matching TRBD1. V dropped 2 bases and J dropped 4; count of bases not matched to a gene: 5. Germline V gives CDR1 SGDLS, CDR2 YYNGEE. The CDR3 is 15 amino acids. The CDR3 sequence: CASSVETGGRTEAFF. For the CDR3, the DNA is TGTGCCAGCAGCGTGGAGACAGGGGGCCGCACTGAAGCTTTCTTT.

This chain uses TRBV29-1 with TRBJ2-6; D possibly corresponds to TRBD2 (5 bases). Germline CDR1 reads SQVTM; CDR2 reads ANQGSEA. The CDR3 extends over 13 amino acids. Trimming removed 6 bases from V and 4 bases from J, with 10 bases in between. The CDR3 DNA is TGCAGCGTGGGAGAAACCGGGGCCAACGTCCTGACTTTC. It specifies CSVGETGANVLTF.

The table lists this clone with a few counts. Written as DNA, the CDR3 is TGTGCCAGCAGACCCGACAGGGGTTACGAGCAGTACTTC. Translating gives CASRPDRGYEQYF. The chain joins TRBV6-5 to TRBJ2-7, with TRBD1 identical over 8 bases. CDR3 size: 13 residues. V lost 6 bases and J lost 4; bases outside the gene matches: 5. The germline V gene has CDR1 MNHEY and CDR2 SVGAGI.